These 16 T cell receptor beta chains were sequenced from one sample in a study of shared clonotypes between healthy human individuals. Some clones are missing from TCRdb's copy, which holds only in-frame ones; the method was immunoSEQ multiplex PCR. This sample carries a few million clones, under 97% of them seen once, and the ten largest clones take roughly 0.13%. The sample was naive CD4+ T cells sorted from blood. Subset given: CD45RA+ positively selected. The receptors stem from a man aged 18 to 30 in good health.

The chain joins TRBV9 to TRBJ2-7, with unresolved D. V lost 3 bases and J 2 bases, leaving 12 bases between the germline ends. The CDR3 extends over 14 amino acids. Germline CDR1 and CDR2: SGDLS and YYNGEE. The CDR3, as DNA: TGTGCCAGCAGCGCCAACCTAGGTCCCTACGAGCAGTACTTC. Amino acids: CASSANLGPYEQYF.

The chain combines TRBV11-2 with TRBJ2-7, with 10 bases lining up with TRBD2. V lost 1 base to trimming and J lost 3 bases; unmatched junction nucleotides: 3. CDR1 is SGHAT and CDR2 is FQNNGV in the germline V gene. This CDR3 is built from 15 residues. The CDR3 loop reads CASSLASSGSYEQYF. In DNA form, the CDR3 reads TGTGCCAGCAGCTTAGCATCTAGCGGGAGCTACGAGCAGTACTTC. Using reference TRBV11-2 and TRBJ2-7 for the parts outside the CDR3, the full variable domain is EAGVAQSPRYKIIEKRQSVAFWCNPISGHATLYWYQQILGQGPKLLIQFQNNGVVDDSQLPKDRFSAERLKGVDSTLKIQPAKLEDSAVYLCASSLASSGSYEQYFGPGTRLTVT.

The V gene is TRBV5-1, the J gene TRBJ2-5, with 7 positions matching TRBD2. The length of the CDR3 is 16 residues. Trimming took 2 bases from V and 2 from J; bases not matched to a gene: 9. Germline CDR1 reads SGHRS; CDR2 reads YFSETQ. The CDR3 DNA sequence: TGCGCCAGCAGCTTCGGCGCGGGAGTGGGTCAAGAGACCCAGTACTTC. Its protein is CASSFGAGVGQETQYF. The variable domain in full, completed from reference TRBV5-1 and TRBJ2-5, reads KAGVTQTPRYLIKTRGQQVTLSCSPISGHRSVSWYQQTPGQGLQFLFEYFSETQRNKGNFPGRFSGRQFSNSRSEMNVSTLELGDSALYLCASSFGAGVGQETQYFGPGTRLLVL.

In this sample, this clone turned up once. The CDR3 DNA reads as TGTGCCAGCAGCTCCCGGCGGGGGGGCAGCACAGATACGCAGTATTTT. Amino acid sequence: CASSSRRGGSTDTQYF. V usage is TRBV5-6 and J usage is TRBJ2-3; 9 bases are a match to TRBD2. The V segment lost 3 bases and the J segment 0 bases; nucleotides outside the gene matches: 5. CDR1 is SGHDT, CDR2 YYEEEE, per germline. CDR3 length equals 16 residues.

The CDR3 loop reads CASSRGIYSNQPQHF. For the CDR3, the DNA is TGTGCCAGCAGCCGCGGGATATATAGCAATCAGCCCCAGCATTTT. The chain carries TRBV6-5 and TRBJ1-5; D not certain. Trimming cost V 6 bases and J 0 bases, with 12 bases left between them. This CDR3 contains 15 residues. Germline assignment: CDR1 MNHEY and CDR2 SVGAGI.

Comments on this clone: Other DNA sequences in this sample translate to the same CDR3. The chain's CDR3 is CAWSVNTGELFF. In nucleotides, the CDR3 is TGTGCCTGGAGTGTTAACACCGGGGAGCTGTTTTTT. The chain is built from TRBV30 and TRBJ2-2; D not resolved. CDR1 GTSNPN and CDR2 SVGIG come from the germline V gene (reference sequence). Trimming took off 0 bases at V and 2 bases at J, with 1 base between the two ends. The CDR3 is made up of 12 amino acids.

In DNA, the CDR3 is TGTGCCAGCAGCTTAGGGGACAGGGCAGGATCACCCCTCCACTTT. Protein product: CASSLGDRAGSPLHF. V is TRBV7-3 and J is TRBJ1-6; TRBD1 aligns across 9 bases. J gave up 10 bases and V 2 bases, and 6 bases lay outside the gene matches. The CDR3 is 15 residues long. The germline V gene encodes CDR1 SGHTA and CDR2 FQGTGA.

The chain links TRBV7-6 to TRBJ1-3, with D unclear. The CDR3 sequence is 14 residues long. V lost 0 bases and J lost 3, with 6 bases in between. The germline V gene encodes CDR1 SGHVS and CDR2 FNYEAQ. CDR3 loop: CASSLAANGNTIYF. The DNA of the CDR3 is TGTGCCAGCAGCTTAGCAGCGAATGGAAACACCATATATTTT.

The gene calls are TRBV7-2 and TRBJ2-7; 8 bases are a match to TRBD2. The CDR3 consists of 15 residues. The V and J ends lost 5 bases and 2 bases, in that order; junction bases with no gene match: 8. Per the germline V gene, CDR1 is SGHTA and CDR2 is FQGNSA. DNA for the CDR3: TGTGCCAGCAGCCCCTTCGGGGGGGTCCCCTACGAGCAGTACTTC. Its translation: CASSPFGGVPYEQYF. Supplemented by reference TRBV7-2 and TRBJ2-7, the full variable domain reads GAGVSQSPSNKVTEKGKDVELRCDPISGHTALYWYRQSLGQGLEFLIYFQGNSAPDKSGLPSDRFSAERTGGSVSTLTIQRTQQEDSAVYLCASSPFGGVPYEQYFGPGTRLTVT.

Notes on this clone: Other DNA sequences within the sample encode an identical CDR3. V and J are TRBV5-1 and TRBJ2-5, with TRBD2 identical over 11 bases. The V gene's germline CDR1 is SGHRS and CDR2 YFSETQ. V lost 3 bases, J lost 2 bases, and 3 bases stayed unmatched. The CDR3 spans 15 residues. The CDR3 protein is CASSYGTSGQETQYF. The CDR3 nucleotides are TGCGCCAGCAGCTACGGGACTAGCGGACAAGAGACCCAGTACTTC.

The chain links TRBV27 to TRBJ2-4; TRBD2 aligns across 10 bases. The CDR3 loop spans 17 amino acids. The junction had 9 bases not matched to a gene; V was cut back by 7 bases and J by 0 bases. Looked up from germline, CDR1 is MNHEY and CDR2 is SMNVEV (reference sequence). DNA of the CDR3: TGTGCCAGCAACGGACTAGCGGACCAAATAGCCAAAAACATTCAGTACTTC. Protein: CASNGLADQIAKNIQYF.

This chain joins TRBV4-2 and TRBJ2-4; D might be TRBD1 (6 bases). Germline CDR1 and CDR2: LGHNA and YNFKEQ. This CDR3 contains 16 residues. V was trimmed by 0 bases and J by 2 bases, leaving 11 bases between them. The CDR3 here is CASSQESGTPKNIQYF. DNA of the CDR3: TGTGCCAGCAGCCAAGAATCGGGGACACCCAAAAACATTCAGTACTTC.

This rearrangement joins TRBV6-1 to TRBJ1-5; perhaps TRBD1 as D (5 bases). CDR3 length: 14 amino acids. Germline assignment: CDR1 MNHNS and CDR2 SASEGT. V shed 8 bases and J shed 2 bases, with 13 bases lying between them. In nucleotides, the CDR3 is TGTGCCAGCGGGGCAGGTCGGGGCAATCAGCCCCAGCATTTT. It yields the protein CASGAGRGNQPQHF.

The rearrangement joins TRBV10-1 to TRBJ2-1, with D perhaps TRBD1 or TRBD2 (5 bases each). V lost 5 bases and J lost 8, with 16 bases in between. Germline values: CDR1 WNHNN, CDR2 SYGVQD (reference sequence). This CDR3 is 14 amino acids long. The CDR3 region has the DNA TGCGCCAGCAGTAATCGTGGGGGATACGATGAGCAGTTCTTC. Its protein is CASSNRGGYDEQFF.

CDR3 coding DNA: TGTGCCAGCACCCCTATCGGGACAGACACAGATACGCAGTATTTT. Residues: CASTPIGTDTDTQYF. The chain has TRBV27 and TRBJ2-3, with 7 bases fitting TRBD1. Trimming cost V 7 bases and J 2 bases; bases outside gene matches: 9. CDR1 and CDR2 from the germline V gene are MNHEY and SMNVEV (reference sequence). The CDR3 length is 15 residues.

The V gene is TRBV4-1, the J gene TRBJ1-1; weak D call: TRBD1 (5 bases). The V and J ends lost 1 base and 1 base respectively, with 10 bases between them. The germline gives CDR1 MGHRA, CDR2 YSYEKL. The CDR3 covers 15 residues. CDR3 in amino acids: CASSQVRGGNTEAFF. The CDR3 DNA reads TGCGCCAGCAGCCAAGTCCGGGGCGGGAACACTGAAGCTTTCTTT.